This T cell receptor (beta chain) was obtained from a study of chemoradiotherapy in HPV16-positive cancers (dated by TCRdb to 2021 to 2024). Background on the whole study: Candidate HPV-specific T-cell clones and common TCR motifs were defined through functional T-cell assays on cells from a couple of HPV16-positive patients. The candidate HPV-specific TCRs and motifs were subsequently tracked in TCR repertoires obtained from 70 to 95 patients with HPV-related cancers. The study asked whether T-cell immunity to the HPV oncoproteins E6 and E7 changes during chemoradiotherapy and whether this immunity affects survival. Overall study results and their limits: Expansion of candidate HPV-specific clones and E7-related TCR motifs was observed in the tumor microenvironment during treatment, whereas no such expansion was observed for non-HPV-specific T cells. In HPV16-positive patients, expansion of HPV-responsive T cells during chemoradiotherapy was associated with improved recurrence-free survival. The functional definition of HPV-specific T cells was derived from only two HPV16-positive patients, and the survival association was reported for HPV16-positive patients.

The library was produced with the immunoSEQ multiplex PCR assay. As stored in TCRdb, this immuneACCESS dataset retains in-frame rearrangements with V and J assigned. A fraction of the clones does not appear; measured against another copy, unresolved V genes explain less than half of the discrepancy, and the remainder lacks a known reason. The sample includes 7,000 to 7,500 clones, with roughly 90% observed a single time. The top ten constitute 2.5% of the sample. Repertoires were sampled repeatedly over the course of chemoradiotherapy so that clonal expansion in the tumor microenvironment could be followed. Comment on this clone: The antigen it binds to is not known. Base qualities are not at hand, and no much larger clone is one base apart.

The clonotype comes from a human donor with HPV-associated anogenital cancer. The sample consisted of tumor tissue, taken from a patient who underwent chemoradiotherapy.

CDR3 reads: CASSLEGTQYF. The sequenced DNA: TGTGCCAGCAGCTTAGAGGGTACGCAGTATTTT. The chain is made from TRBV7-6 and TRBJ2-3; the D gene remains uncertain. At the junction V is shortened by 1 base and J by 8 bases, with 4 bases in between. CDR1 and CDR2 (SGHVS, FNYEAQ) derive from the germline V gene. The CDR3, cysteine through phenylalanine, is 11 amino acids long. Just CDR3 DNA is preserved here, 33 bases in frame from base 1.